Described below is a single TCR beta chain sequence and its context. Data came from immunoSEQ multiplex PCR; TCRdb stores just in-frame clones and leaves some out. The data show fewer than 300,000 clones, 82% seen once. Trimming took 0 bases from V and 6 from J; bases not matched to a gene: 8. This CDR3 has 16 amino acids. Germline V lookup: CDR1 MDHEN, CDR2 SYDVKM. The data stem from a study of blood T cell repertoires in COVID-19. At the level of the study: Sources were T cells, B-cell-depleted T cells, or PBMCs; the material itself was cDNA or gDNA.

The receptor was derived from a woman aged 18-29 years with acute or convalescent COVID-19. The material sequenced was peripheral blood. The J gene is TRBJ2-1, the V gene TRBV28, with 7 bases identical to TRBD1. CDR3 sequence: CASSLWSGTAFNEQFF. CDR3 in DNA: TGTGCCAGCAGTTTATGGTCCGGGACAGCCTTCAATGAGCAGTTCTTC. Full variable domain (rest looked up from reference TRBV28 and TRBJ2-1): DVKVTQSSRYLVKRTGEKVFLECVQDMDHENMFWYRQDPGLGLRLIYFSYDVKMKEKGDIPEGYSVSREKKERFSLILESASTNQTSMYLCASSLWSGTAFNEQFFGPGTRLTVL.